The present T cell receptor beta chain was sequenced within a study of cytomegalovirus exposure and HLA in healthy donors. Study conclusions and caveats: In an earlier analysis, about 87% or about 30%: the productive usage of most TCR beta V segments.

This clone was seen a single time. Its antigen is not identified. PCR amplification relied on 60 Vbeta primers (plus 13 Jbeta primers). Generated by immunoSEQ multiplex PCR, the TCRdb table keeps only in-frame clones and is missing some. The table records around 120,000 clones, around 84% of them present only once. Germline V lookup: CDR1 SGHTA, CDR2 FQGNSA. This CDR3 comprises 15 residues. V was clipped by 6 bases and J by 0 bases; unmatched bases: 5. Material for sequencing was PBMCs. The genes are TRBV7-2 and TRBJ2-1, with TRBD2 matching over 7 bases. This sequence was found in a middle-aged woman in good health and CMV-seronegative. The CDR3 region is CASSSAGPSYNEQFF. CDR3 bases: TGTGCCAGCAGTTCAGCGGGACCCTCCTACAATGAGCAGTTCTTC.